The clone carrying this T cell receptor beta chain counts as medium-sized (0.01 to 0.1%). Each molecule of TCR cDNA was tagged with one unique molecular identifier. A single record per CDR3 protein comes from TCRdb applying MiXCR to the 5' RACE reads. The top ten clones hold under 20% of a sample with under 3,000 distinct CDR3 sequences, 1.9% of them seen once. The record originates from a study of spatial heterogeneity in lung cancer. Study at large: TCR and UMI combinations that were unique each appeared, on average, more than ten times in raw reads.

V gave up 0 bases and J gave up 2 bases, with 14 bases separating them. CDR3 length equals 16 residues. Noted time point: sample taken at primary tumor resection. The donors, roughly 70 patients with untreated early-stage non-small cell lung cancer, provided the samples. The input material, whole RNA from tumor, nontumor lung or frozen PBMC, was sequenced unsorted. The rearrangement joins TRBV23-1 to TRBJ2-7; D might be TRBD2 (6 bases). TRBV23-1 is known as an ORF, though its function is uncertain. The TCR was taken from a male donor with early-stage non-small cell lung cancer. This specimen consisted of normal lung tissue next to the tumor, obtained at surgery. CDR3 in amino acids: CASSQSWRGPTYEQYF. CDR3 nucleotide sequence: TGCGCCAGCAGTCAATCTTGGCGGGGTCCTACCTACGAGCAGTACTTC.